The sample holds one count of the clone carrying this TCR beta chain. What it recognizes is unknown. This sample was included in a study of T-cell reconstitution after alpha-beta-depleted transplantation in children. Findings and caveats of the study: T-cell numbers and diversity, one year after transplant, stemmed largely from T cells that were newly produced.

CDR1 is KGHSH, CDR2 LQKENI, per germline. The CDR3 runs 15 residues. Between the trimmed V and J ends, which lost 2 bases and 3 bases, there was a span of 10 bases. Using unique molecular identifiers, the investigators prepared the TCRbeta library. MiXCR, applied by TCRdb to the PCR reads, yields one record per CDR3 protein. The sample has fewer than 350,000 distinct CDR3 sequences, 11% seen once. The rearrangement uses TRBV18 and TRBJ2-2; D might be TRBD2 (6 bases). Material: peripheral blood, obtained 180 days after TCRalphabeta/CD19-depleted stem cell transplant. The clonotype was recovered from a male patient aged 2-15 years who had a stem cell transplant for chronic granulomatous disease, so the T cells may come from the graft donor. CDR3 DNA sequence: TGTGCCAGCTCACCATTCGGGACTTACACCGGGGAGCTGTTTTTT. This encodes CASSPFGTYTGELFF. The entire variable domain, with the rest obtained from reference TRBV18 and TRBJ2-2, is as follows: NAGVMQNPRHLVRRRGQEARLRCSPMKGHSHVYWYRQLPEEGLKFMVYLQKENIIDESGMPKERFSAEFPKEGPSILRIQQVVRGDSAAYFCASSPFGTYTGELFFGEGSRLTVL.